This TCR beta chain came from a study of high-grade serous ovarian cancer treatment subgroups. CDR1 and CDR2 (germline): SQVTM, ANQGSEA. The CDR3 contains 17 residues. The ends lost 6 bases at V and 0 bases at J; junction bases unmatched: 11. Tumor samples were taken before definitive surgery or chemotherapy. The assay was immunoSEQ multiplex PCR, and TCRdb's table has in-frame clones only and misses some. Of thousands of clones listed, 72% were seen once; the top ten hold roughly 10%. V is TRBV29-1 and J is TRBJ2-3; 11 positions agree with TRBD2. Sequencing used tumor tissue. The clonotype comes from a human donor with high-grade serous ovarian cancer. CDR3 DNA sequence: TGCAGCGTCCTAGCGGGAGGTAGCTTTACTAGCACAGATACGCAGTATTTT. Its translation is CSVLAGGSFTSTDTQYF.